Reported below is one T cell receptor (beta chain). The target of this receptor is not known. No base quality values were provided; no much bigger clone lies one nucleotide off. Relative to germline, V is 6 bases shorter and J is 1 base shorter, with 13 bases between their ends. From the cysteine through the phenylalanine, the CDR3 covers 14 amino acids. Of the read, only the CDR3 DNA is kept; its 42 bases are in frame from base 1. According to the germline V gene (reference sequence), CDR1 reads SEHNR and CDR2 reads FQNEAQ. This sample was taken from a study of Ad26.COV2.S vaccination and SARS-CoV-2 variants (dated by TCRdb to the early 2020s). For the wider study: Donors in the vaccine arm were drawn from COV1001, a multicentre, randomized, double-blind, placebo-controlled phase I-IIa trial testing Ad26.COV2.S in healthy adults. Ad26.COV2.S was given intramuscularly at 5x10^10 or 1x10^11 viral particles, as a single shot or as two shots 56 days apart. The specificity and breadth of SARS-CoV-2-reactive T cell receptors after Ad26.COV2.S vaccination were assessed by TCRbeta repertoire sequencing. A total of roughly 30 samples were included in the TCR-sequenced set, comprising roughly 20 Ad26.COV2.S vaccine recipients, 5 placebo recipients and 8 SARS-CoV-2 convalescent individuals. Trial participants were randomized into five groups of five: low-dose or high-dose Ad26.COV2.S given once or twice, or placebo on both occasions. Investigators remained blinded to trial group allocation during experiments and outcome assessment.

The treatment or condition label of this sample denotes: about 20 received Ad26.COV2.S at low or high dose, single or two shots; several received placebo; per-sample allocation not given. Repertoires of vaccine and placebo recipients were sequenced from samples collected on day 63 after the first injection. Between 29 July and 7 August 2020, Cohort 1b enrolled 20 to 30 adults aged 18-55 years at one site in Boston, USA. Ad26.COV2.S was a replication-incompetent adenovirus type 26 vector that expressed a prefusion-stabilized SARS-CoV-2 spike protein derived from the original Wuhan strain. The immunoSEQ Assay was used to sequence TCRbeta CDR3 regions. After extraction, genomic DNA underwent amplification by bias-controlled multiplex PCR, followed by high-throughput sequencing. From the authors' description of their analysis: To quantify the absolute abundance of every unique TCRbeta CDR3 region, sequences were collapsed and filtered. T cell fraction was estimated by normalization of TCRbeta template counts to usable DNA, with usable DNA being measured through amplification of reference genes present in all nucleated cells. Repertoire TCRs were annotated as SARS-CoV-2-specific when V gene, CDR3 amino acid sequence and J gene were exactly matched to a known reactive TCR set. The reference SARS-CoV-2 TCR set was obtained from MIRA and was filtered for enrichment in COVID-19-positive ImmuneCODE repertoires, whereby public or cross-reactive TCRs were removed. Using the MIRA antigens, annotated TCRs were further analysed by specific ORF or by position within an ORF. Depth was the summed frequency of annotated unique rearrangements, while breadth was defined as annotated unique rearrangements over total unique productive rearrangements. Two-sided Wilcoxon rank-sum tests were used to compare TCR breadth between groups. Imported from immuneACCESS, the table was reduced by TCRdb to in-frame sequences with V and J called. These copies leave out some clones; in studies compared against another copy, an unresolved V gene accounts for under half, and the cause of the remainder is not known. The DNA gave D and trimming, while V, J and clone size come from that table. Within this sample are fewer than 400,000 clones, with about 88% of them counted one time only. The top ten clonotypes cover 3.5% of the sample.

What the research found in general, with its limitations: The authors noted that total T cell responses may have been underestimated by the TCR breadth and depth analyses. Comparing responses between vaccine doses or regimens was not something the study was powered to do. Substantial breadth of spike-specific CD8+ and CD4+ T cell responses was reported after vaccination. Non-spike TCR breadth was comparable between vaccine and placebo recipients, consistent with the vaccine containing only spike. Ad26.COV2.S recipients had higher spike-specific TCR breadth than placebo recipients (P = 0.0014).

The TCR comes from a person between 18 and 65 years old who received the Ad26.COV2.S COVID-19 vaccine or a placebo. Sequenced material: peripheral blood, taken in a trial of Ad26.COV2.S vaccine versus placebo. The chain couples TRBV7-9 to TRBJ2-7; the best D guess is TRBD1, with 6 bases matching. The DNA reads TGTGCCAGCAGTCTCCGGGACATATCCTACGAGCAGTACTTC. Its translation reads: CASSLRDISYEQYF.